These 6 T cell receptor beta chains share one sample of origin, sequenced in a study of T cell responses to AZD1222 COVID-19 vaccine. Repertoires were generated with immunoSEQ multiplex PCR, while TCRdb's copy carries only in-frame clones and drops some. Here the sample spans 100,000 or so clones, around 89% being singletons. Sequencing used peripheral blood, obtained on day 0 of AZD1222 vaccination. The receptors derive from an adult in good health.

The chain employs TRBV7-9 and TRBJ1-3; D remains unclear. The CDR3 covers 10 residues. Germline CDR1 is SEHNR and CDR2 is FQNEAQ (reference sequence). V gave up 4 bases and J gave up 8 bases, with 3 bases separating them. The CDR3 loop is CASSSDTIYF. In DNA form, the CDR3 reads TGTGCCAGCAGCTCCGACACCATATATTTT.

The chain employs TRBV2 and TRBJ2-7, with a weak D call TRBD1 (5 bases). The V end lost 6 bases, the J end lost 0 bases, and 18 bases lay between the germline ends. CDR3 length: 16 amino acids. Germline values: CDR1 SNHLY, CDR2 FYNNEI. The CDR3 loop reads CASRGDVSEISYEQYF. CDR3 coding DNA: TGTGCCAGCAGAGGGGATGTGTCGGAGATCTCCTACGAGCAGTACTTC.

The chain employs TRBV6-2 or TRBV6-3 and TRBJ2-2; no firm D call. Germline V lookup: CDR1 MNHEY, CDR2 SVGEGT. With 2 bases removed from V and 6 bases from J, the gap between germline ends came to 22 bases. The length of the CDR3 is 18 residues. The CDR3 nucleotides are TGTGCCAGCAGTTACACCACGCGGACCGCCTTAAGGGCCGGGGAGCTGTTTTTT. Translation: CASSYTTRTALRAGELFF.

The chain couples TRBV6-5 to TRBJ1-4, with D perhaps matching TRBD1 (5 bases). CDR3 length equals 13 residues. V was shortened by 10 bases and J by 2 bases, with 11 bases between the two germline ends. In germline, CDR1 is MNHEY, CDR2 SVGAGI. This chain's CDR3 is CATRVSTNEKLFF. CDR3 DNA: TGTGCCACCAGGGTTAGCACTAATGAAAAACTGTTTTTT.

The chain carries TRBV15 and TRBJ1-5; 7 positions match TRBD1. There are 14 residues in the CDR3. CDR1 is LNHNV and CDR2 is YYDKDF in the germline V gene (reference sequence). V shed 5 bases and J 2 bases; nucleotides not matched to a gene: 3. The CDR3 loop is CATSADRGNQPQHF. The CDR3 bases are TGTGCCACCAGCGCTGACAGGGGCAATCAGCCCCAGCATTTT.

This clone was seen more than once but under ten times. The chain has TRBV7-2 and TRBJ1-1; D ambiguous. V was shortened by 7 bases and J by 1 base, with 13 bases between the two germline ends. The germline gives CDR1 SGHTA, CDR2 FQGNSA. The CDR3 spans 14 residues. This chain's CDR3 is CASKKGAANTEAFF. The DNA of the CDR3 is TGTGCCAGCAAGAAGGGAGCTGCGAACACTGAAGCTTTCTTT.